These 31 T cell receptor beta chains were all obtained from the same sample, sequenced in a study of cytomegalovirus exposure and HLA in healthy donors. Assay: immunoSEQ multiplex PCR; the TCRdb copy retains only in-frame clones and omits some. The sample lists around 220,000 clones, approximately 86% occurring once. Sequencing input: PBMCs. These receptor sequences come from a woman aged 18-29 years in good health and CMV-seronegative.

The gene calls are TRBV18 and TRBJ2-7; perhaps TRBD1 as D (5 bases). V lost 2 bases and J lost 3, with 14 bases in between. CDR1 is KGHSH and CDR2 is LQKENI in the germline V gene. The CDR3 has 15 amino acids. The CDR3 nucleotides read TGTGCCAGCTCACCAGATAGGGGAATGGTCTACGAGCAGTACTTC. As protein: CASSPDRGMVYEQYF.

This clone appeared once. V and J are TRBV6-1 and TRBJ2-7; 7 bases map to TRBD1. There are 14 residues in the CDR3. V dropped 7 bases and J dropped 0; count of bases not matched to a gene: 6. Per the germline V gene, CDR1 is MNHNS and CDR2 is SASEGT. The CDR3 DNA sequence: TGTGCCAGCACCAAAGACAGGGTCTCCTACGAGCAGTACTTC. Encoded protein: CASTKDRVSYEQYF.

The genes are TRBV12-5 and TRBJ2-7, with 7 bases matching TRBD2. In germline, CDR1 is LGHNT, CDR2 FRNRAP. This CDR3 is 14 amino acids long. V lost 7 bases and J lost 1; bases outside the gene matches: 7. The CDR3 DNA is TGTGCTAGTGCCTGGGAGGGGAAGTCCTACGAGCAGTACTTC. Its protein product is CASAWEGKSYEQYF.

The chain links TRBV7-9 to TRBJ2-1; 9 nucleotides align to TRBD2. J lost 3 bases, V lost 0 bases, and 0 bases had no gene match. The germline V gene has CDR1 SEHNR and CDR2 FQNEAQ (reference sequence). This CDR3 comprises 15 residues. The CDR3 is CASSLASGGYNEQFF. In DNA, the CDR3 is TGTGCCAGCAGCTTAGCTAGCGGGGGCTACAATGAGCAGTTCTTC.

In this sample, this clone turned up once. This CDR3 is CASTPGLLKRNTEAFF. DNA of the CDR3: TGTGCCAGCACCCCGGGTCTACTCAAACGAAACACTGAAGCTTTCTTT. The chain couples TRBV7-6 to TRBJ1-1; D not certain. Germline CDR1 reads SGHVS; CDR2 reads FNYEAQ. This CDR3 is built from 16 residues. Trimming took 7 bases from V and 2 from J, leaving 20 bases between them.

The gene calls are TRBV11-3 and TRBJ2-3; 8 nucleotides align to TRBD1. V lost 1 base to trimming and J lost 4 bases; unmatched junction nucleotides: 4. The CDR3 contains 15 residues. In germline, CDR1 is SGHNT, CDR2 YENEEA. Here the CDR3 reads CASSLVSTGADTQYF. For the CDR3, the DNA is TGTGCCAGCAGCTTAGTCTCGACAGGGGCAGATACGCAGTATTTT.

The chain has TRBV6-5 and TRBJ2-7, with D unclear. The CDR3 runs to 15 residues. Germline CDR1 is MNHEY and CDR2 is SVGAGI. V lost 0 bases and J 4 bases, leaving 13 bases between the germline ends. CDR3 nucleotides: TGTGCCAGCAGTTACTCGGTGTTAGGAGTTTACGAGCAGTACTTC. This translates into CASSYSVLGVYEQYF.

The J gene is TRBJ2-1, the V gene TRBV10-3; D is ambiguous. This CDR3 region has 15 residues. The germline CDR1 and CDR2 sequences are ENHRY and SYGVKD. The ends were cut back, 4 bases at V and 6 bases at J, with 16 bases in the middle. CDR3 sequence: CAISGLSMTSNEQFF. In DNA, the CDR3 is TGTGCCATCAGTGGTTTGTCGATGACATCCAATGAGCAGTTCTTC.

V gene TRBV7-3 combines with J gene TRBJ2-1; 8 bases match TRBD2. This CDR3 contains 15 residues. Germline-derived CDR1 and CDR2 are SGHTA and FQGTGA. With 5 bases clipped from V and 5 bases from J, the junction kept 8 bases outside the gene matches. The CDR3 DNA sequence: TGTGCCAGCAGCCCCACTAGCGGAGCCGACAATGAGCAGTTCTTC. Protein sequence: CASSPTSGADNEQFF.

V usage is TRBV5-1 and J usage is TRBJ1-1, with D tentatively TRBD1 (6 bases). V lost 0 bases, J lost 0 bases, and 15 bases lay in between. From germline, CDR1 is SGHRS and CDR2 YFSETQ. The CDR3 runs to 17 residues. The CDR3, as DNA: TGCGCCAGCAGCTTGGACAGGGAGAGAGTGATGAACACTGAAGCTTTCTTT. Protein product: CASSLDRERVMNTEAFF.

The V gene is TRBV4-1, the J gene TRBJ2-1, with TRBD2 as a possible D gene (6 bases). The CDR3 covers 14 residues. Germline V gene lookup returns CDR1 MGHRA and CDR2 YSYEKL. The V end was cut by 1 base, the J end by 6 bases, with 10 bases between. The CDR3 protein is CASSQAGEANEQFF. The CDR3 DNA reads TGCGCCAGCAGCCAAGCGGGAGAGGCCAATGAGCAGTTCTTC.

Written as DNA, the CDR3 is TGTGCCAGCAGTTCGCCCCAAGCGGGAGTTGACGAGCAGTACTTC. It encodes CASSSPQAGVDEQYF. The rearrangement uses TRBV27 and TRBJ2-7, with TRBD2 identical over 8 bases. The germline V gene has CDR1 MNHEY and CDR2 SMNVEV (reference sequence). The CDR3 is made up of 15 amino acids. Trimming took 4 bases from V and 5 from J; bases not matched to a gene: 10.

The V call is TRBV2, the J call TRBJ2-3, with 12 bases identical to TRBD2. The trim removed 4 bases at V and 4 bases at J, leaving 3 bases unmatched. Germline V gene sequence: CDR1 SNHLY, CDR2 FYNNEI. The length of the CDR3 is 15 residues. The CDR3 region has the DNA TGTGCCAGCAGTGCGACTAGCGGGAGTTCAGATACGCAGTATTTT. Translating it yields CASSATSGSSDTQYF.

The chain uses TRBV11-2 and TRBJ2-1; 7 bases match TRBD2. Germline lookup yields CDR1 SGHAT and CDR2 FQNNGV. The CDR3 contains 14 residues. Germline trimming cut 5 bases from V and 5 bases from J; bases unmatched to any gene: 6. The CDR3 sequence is CASSRSGRNNEQFF. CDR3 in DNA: TGTGCCAGCAGCCGTAGCGGGCGGAACAATGAGCAGTTCTTC. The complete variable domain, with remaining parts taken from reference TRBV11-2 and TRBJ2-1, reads EAGVAQSPRYKIIEKRQSVAFWCNPISGHATLYWYQQILGQGPKLLIQFQNNGVVDDSQLPKDRFSAERLKGVDSTLKIQPAKLEDSAVYLCASSRSGRNNEQFFGPGTRLTVL.

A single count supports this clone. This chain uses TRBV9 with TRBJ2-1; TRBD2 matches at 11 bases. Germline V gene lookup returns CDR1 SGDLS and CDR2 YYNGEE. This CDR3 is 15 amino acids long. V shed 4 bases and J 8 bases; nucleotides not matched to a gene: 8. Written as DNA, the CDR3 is TGTGCCAGCAGCCAACTAGCGGGAGCTCGCGATGAGCAGTTCTTC. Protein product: CASSQLAGARDEQFF. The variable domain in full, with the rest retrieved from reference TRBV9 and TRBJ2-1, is DSGVTQTPKHLITATGQRVTLRCSPRSGDLSVYWYQQSLDQGLQFLIQYYNGEERAKGNILERFSAQQFPDLHSELNLSSLELGDSALYFCASSQLAGARDEQFFGPGTRLTVL.

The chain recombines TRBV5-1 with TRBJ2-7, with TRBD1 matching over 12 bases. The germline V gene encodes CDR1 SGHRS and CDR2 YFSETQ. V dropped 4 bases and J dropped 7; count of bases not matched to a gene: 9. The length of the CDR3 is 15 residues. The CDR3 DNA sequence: TGCGCCAGCAGCAAGCCGGGACAGGGGGCCCGTGAGCAGTACTTC. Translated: CASSKPGQGAREQYF.

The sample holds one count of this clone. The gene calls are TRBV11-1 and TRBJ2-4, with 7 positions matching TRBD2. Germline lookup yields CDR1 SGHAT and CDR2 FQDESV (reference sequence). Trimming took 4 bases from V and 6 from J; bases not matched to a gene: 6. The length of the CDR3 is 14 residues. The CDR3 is CASSSGGVLNIQYF. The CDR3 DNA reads TGTGCCAGCAGCTCTGGGGGGGTCCTAAACATTCAGTACTTC.

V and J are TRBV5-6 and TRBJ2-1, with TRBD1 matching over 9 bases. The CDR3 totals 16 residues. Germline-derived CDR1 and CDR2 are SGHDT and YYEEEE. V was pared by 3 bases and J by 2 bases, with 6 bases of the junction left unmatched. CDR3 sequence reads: CASSYLTGGAYNEQFF. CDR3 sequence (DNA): TGTGCCAGCAGCTACTTAACAGGGGGCGCCTACAATGAGCAGTTCTTC.

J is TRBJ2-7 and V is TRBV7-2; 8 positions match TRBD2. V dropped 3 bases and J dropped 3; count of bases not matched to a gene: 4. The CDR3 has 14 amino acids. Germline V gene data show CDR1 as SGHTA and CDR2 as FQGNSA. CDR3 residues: CASSFSGKGYEQYF. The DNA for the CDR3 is TGTGCCAGCAGCTTTAGCGGGAAAGGCTACGAGCAGTACTTC.

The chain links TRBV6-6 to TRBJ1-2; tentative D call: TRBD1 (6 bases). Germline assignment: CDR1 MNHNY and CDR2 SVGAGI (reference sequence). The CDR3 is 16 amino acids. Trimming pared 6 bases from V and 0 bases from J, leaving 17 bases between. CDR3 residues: CASRLTGLRANYGYTF. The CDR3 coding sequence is TGTGCCAGCAGGCTCACAGGGTTACGAGCTAACTATGGCTACACCTTC.

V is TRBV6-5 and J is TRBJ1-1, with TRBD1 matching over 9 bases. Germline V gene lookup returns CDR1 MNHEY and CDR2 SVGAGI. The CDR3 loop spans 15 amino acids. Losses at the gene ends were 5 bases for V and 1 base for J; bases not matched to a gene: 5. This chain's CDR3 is CASSGRDRANTEAFF. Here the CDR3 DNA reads TGTGCCAGCAGTGGCCGGGACAGGGCGAACACTGAAGCTTTCTTT.

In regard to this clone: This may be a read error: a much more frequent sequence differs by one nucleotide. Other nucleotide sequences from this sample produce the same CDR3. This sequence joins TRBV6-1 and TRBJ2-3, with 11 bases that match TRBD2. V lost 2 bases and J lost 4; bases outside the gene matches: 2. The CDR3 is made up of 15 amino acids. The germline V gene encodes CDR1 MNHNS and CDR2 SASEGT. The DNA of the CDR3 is TGTGCCAGCAGTGAATTAGCGGGAGGGCCAGATACGCAGTATTTT. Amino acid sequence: CASSELAGGPDTQYF.

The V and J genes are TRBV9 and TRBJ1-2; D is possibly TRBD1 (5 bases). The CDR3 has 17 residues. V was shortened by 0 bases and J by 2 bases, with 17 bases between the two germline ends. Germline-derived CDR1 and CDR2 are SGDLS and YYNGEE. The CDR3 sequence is CASSVGSGGAVNYGYTF. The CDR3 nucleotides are TGTGCCAGCAGCGTAGGATCTGGAGGGGCCGTGAACTATGGCTACACCTTC.

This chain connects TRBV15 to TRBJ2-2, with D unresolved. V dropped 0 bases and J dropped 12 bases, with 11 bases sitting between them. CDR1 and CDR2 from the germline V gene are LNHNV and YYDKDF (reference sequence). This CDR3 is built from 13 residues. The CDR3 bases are TGTGCCACCAGCAGAGATAATGCAGAAAAGCTGTTTTTT. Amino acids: CATSRDNAEKLFF.

The DNA for the CDR3 is TGTGCCAGCAGCTTAGATTGGCCTAGCGGGCGTAACTACGAGCAGTACTTC. Encoded protein: CASSLDWPSGRNYEQYF. The J gene is TRBJ2-7, the V gene TRBV11-2, with 8 nucleotides matching TRBD2. There are 17 residues in the CDR3. Germline V gene sequence: CDR1 SGHAT, CDR2 FQNNGV. V gave up 0 bases and J gave up 3 bases; unmatched junction bases: 10.

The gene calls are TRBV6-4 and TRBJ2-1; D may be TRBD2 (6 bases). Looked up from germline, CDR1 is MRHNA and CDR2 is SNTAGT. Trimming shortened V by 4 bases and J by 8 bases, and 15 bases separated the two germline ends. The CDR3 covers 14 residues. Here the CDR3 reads CASSGPTRVDEQFF. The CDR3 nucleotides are TGTGCCAGCAGTGGTCCGACTAGAGTTGATGAGCAGTTCTTC.

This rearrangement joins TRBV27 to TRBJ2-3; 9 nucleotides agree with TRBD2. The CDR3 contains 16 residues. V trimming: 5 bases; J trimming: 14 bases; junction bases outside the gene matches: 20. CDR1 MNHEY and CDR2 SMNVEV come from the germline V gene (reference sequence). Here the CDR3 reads CASSSIAGEIGGQWYF. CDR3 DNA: TGTGCCAGCAGTAGCATAGCGGGAGAAATTGGGGGGCAGTGGTATTTT.

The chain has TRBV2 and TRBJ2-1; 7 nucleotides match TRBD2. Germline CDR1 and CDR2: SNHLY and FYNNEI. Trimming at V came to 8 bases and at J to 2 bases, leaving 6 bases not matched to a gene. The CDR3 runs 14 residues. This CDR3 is CASVSAGAYNEQFF. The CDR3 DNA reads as TGTGCCAGCGTATCGGCGGGAGCCTACAATGAGCAGTTCTTC.

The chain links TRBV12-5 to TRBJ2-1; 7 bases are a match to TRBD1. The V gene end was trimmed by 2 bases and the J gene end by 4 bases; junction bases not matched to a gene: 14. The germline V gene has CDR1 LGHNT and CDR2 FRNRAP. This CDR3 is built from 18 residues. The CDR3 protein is CASGLSSTSGTVYNEQFF. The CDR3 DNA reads TGTGCTAGTGGTTTGTCCTCAACCTCCGGGACAGTTTACAATGAGCAGTTCTTC.

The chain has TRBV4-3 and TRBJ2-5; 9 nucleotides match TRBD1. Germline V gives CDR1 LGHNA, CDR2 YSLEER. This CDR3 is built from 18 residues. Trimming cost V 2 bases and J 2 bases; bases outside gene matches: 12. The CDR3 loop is CASSQSYRGRGGQETQYF. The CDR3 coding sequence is TGCGCCAGCAGCCAATCATACAGGGGGCGGGGAGGGCAAGAGACCCAGTACTTC.

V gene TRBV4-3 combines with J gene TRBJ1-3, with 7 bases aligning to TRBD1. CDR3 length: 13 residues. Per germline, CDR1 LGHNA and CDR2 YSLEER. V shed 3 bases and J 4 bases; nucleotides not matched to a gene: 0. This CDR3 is CASSQGQGNTIYF. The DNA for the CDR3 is TGCGCCAGCAGCCAGGGACAGGGAAACACCATATATTTT.